These 21 T cell receptor beta chains came from one sample sequenced in a study of Ad26.COV2.S vaccination and SARS-CoV-2 variants. Assay used: immunoSEQ multiplex PCR; TCRdb lists only in-frame clones, some missing. Of 330,000 or so clones listed, roughly 90% are singletons. The treatment denotes: about 20 received Ad26.COV2.S at low or high dose, single or two shots; 5 received placebo; per-sample allocation not given. Following the first vaccine or placebo injection, samples were taken on day 63. Sequencing was performed on peripheral blood, taken in a trial of Ad26.COV2.S vaccine versus placebo. The source is a person between 18 and 60 years old who received the Ad26.COV2.S COVID-19 vaccine or a placebo.

V is TRBV15 and J is TRBJ2-6, with D tentatively TRBD1 or TRBD2 (5 bases each). The CDR3 loop spans 20 amino acids. Germline loops: CDR1 LNHNV, CDR2 YYDKDF (reference sequence). V was clipped by 5 bases and J by 4 bases, with 27 bases between them. CDR3 bases: TGTGCCACCAGCCCGAAGAGACAGTGGGGGATAGTGCTCGGGGCCAACGTCCTGACTTTC. Amino acid sequence: CATSPKRQWGIVLGANVLTF. The entire variable domain, with the rest obtained from reference TRBV15 and TRBJ2-6, is as follows: DAMVIQNPRYQVTQFGKPVTLSCSQTLNHNVMYWYQQKSSQAPKLLFHYYDKDFNNEADTPDNFQSRRPNTSFCFLDIRSPGLGDTAMYLCATSPKRQWGIVLGANVLTFGAGSRLTVL.

This chain connects TRBV11-2 to TRBJ1-4; possibly TRBD1 for D (5 bases). Looked up from germline, CDR1 is SGHAT and CDR2 is FQNNGV. V lost 5 bases and J 4 bases, leaving 17 bases between the germline ends. CDR3 length: 16 residues. The DNA for the CDR3 is TGTGCCAGCAGCCCCCGCGGGCGGGGGGGTAATGAAAAACTGTTTTTT. Its protein is CASSPRGRGGNEKLFF.

The V and J genes are TRBV18 and TRBJ1-1; D may be TRBD1 (6 bases). The V gene's germline CDR1 is KGHSH and CDR2 LQKENI. V shed 3 bases and J shed 1 base, with 12 bases lying between them. This CDR3 region has 15 residues. The CDR3 loop reads CASSPLGQTNTEAFF. The CDR3 DNA reads TGTGCCAGCTCACCGTTGGGACAAACGAACACTGAAGCTTTCTTT.

This chain joins TRBV7-9 and TRBJ1-3; TRBD1 matches 7 bases. Unmatched junction bases numbered 8, after V lost 2 bases and J lost 4 bases. Germline V gene lookup returns CDR1 SEHNR and CDR2 FQNEAQ (reference sequence). The length of the CDR3 is 16 residues. The CDR3 reads CASSLLGTERGNTIYF. The CDR3, as DNA: TGTGCCAGCAGCTTATTAGGGACAGAAAGAGGAAACACCATATATTTT.

The chain employs TRBV12-3 or TRBV12-4 and TRBJ1-1; 9 nucleotides line up with TRBD1. This CDR3 spans 13 amino acids. Germline trimming cut 6 bases from V and 7 bases from J; bases unmatched to any gene: 6. The CDR3: CASRRDREVEAFF. The CDR3 DNA sequence: TGTGCCAGCAGAAGGGACAGGGAGGTTGAAGCTTTCTTT.

V usage is TRBV29-1 and J usage is TRBJ2-1, with D possibly being TRBD2 (5 bases). Germline values: CDR1 SQVTM, CDR2 ANQGSEA. The CDR3 is 14 amino acids. V gave up 2 bases and J gave up 4 bases, with 12 bases separating them. CDR3: CSVEPRTGYNEQFF. CDR3 DNA: TGCAGCGTTGAACCCCGTACGGGGTACAATGAGCAGTTCTTC.

The rearrangement joins TRBV7-2 to TRBJ2-3; 11 nucleotides agree with TRBD1. The CDR3 length is 15 residues. J lost 5 bases, V lost 3 bases, and 4 bases had no gene match. Germline V gene lookup returns CDR1 SGHTA and CDR2 FQGNSA. This CDR3 is CASSFSGQGVDTQYF. The CDR3 nucleotides are TGTGCCAGCAGCTTCTCGGGACAGGGGGTAGATACGCAGTATTTT.

CDR3 protein: CASSQSGTGLAGELFF. The CDR3 DNA sequence: TGCGCCAGCAGCCAATCTGGGACAGGGCTGGCCGGGGAGCTGTTTTTT. The chain employs TRBV4-1 and TRBJ2-2; 9 bases are shared with TRBD1. V lost 2 bases to trimming and J lost 6 bases; unmatched junction nucleotides: 7. CDR1 and CDR2 (germline): MGHRA, YSYEKL. The CDR3 consists of 16 residues.

This clone showed up just a few times. V is TRBV9 and J is TRBJ1-2; D is undetermined. Germline loops: CDR1 SGDLS, CDR2 YYNGEE. The CDR3 covers 14 residues. Trimming took 0 bases from V and 2 from J, leaving 8 bases between them. CDR3 nucleotide sequence: TGTGCCAGCAGCGTAGATTGGGGAAACTATGGCTACACCTTC. It codes for CASSVDWGNYGYTF.

The J gene is TRBJ1-5, the V gene TRBV5-1, with 7 bases identical to TRBD1. The CDR3 sequence is 16 residues long. Germline V gives CDR1 SGHRS, CDR2 YFSETQ. V gave up 2 bases and J gave up 3 bases; unmatched junction bases: 8. The CDR3 protein is CASSLEWTGYNQPQHF. Written as DNA, the CDR3 is TGCGCCAGCAGCTTAGAGTGGACAGGATACAATCAGCCCCAGCATTTT.

This chain joins TRBV19 and TRBJ1-5, with 10 bases identical to TRBD1. In germline, CDR1 is LNHDA, CDR2 SQIVND (reference sequence). Trimming at V came to 2 bases and at J to 1 base, leaving 8 bases not matched to a gene. The CDR3 runs to 18 residues. DNA of the CDR3: TGTGCCAGTAGTATATCCGGGACAGGGGCATTAAGCAATCAGCCCCAGCATTTT. Its translation: CASSISGTGALSNQPQHF.

The chain employs TRBV20-1 and TRBJ2-1, with 7 positions matching TRBD2. The germline CDR1 and CDR2 sequences are DFQATT and SNEGSKA (reference sequence). The junction had 5 bases not matched to a gene; V was cut back by 3 bases and J by 6 bases. CDR3 size: 13 residues. CDR3 DNA sequence: TGCAGTGCTAGTGGGCTAGCGGTCAATGAGCAGTTCTTC. It specifies CSASGLAVNEQFF.

V is TRBV5-1 and J is TRBJ2-7, with no clear D. Trimming removed 0 bases from V and 7 bases from J, with 14 bases in between. This CDR3 comprises 14 residues. CDR1 SGHRS and CDR2 YFSETQ come from the germline V gene. This CDR3 reads CASSLEMGLLEQYF. CDR3 bases: TGCGCCAGCAGCTTGGAAATGGGCCTTTTAGAGCAGTACTTC.

V usage is TRBV30 and J usage is TRBJ1-6; no clear D. V was pared by 3 bases and J by 0 bases, with 9 bases between. This CDR3 spans 15 amino acids. CDR1 GTSNPN and CDR2 SVGIG come from the germline V gene (reference sequence). CDR3 in amino acids: CAWRGLSSYNSPLHF. In DNA, the CDR3 is TGTGCCTGGAGGGGTCTGAGCTCCTATAATTCACCCCTCCACTTT.

This chain connects TRBV4-1 to TRBJ1-1; 8 bases are a match to TRBD1. This CDR3 has 13 residues. Looked up from germline, CDR1 is MGHRA and CDR2 is YSYEKL. Losses at the gene ends were 10 bases for V and 5 bases for J; bases not matched to a gene: 9. The CDR3 nucleotides are TGCGCCACCTACCGAGGACAGGGAACTGAAGCTTTCTTT. It encodes CATYRGQGTEAFF.

For this clone: Other nucleotide sequences in the sample specify the same CDR3. The chain couples TRBV6-5 to TRBJ1-2; D perhaps matches TRBD1 (6 bases). This CDR3 comprises 14 residues. Between the trimmed V and J ends, which lost 8 bases and 5 bases, there was a span of 18 bases. Germline V CDR1 and CDR2: MNHEY, SVGAGI. CDR3 nucleotides: TGTGCCAGCTCGCGGGGGCGGGAGGGGTATGGCTACACCTTC. Its protein product is CASSRGREGYGYTF.

This clone was recorded once. The J gene is TRBJ2-3, the V gene TRBV7-2, with D unresolved. This CDR3 spans 13 amino acids. The ends were cut back, 3 bases at V and 6 bases at J, with 10 bases in the middle. CDR1 is SGHTA and CDR2 is FQGNSA in the germline V gene. Written as DNA, the CDR3 is TGTGCCAGCAGCTTCTCGATGGAGGATACGCAGTATTTT. Translated, it gives CASSFSMEDTQYF.

This chain joins TRBV9 and TRBJ1-1; maybe TRBD1 (6 bases). The CDR3 covers 11 residues. Germline V gene data show CDR1 as SGDLS and CDR2 as YYNGEE. Trimming took 7 bases from V and 11 from J, leaving 15 bases between them. The CDR3 is CASSQGRVAFF. CDR3 bases: TGTGCCAGCTCACAGGGCAGGGTGGCTTTCTTT.

Concerning this clone itself: The same CDR3 can be traced to other DNA sequences in this sample. The rearrangement links TRBV12-3 or TRBV12-4 to TRBJ1-1; no firm D call. This CDR3 has 12 residues. V dropped 3 bases and J dropped 1 base, with 3 bases sitting between them. As DNA, the CDR3 is TGTGCCAGCAGTTTCGGGAACACTGAAGCTTTCTTT. This encodes CASSFGNTEAFF.

With regard to this clone: This CDR3 is also generated by other DNA sequences in the sample. The gene calls are TRBV7-9 and TRBJ1-5, with TRBD1 matching 9 bases. V gave up 3 bases and J gave up 5 bases; unmatched junction bases: 2. This CDR3 region has 14 residues. Looked up from germline, CDR1 is SEHNR and CDR2 is FQNEAQ (reference sequence). CDR3 bases: TGTGCCAGCAGCTTGGGACAGGGCGATCAGCCCCAGCATTTT. Amino acids: CASSLGQGDQPQHF.

This chain links TRBV7-6 with TRBJ1-4, with a possible D match to TRBD1 (5 bases). Germline values: CDR1 SGHVS, CDR2 FNYEAQ. The CDR3 runs 15 residues. The V end was cut by 5 bases, the J end by 6 bases, with 16 bases between. The CDR3 protein is CASSLYRRADEKLFF. The DNA of the CDR3 is TGTGCCAGCAGCCTCTACAGGAGGGCAGATGAAAAACTGTTTTTT.